This TCR beta chain was found in a study of CD8 T cells in Susac syndrome. The overall study: Patients with Susac syndrome were therapy-naive, treated with corticosteroids, or treated with intravenous immunoglobulin alone when blood was collected. Notes on the study in general: The study conceded that relatively few individuals underwent its TCR sequencing and HLA analysis.

With regard to this clonotype: The antigen remains undetermined.

Purification of the CD8+ and CD4+ T cells relied on negative isolation, and TEMRA cells underwent FACS enrichment. An input of roughly 0.5 to 1 ug of RNA was subjected to reverse transcription using random hexamers. Amplification of TCR beta CDR3 spanned 54 Vbeta and 13 Jbeta via immunoSEQ multiplex PCR. TCRdb reprocessed the immunoSEQ multiplex PCR reads with MiXCR, giving one entry per CDR3 protein. Found here are some 210,000 distinct CDR3 sequences, about 95% of them singletons; the top ten hold roughly 0.14%. Trimming took off 6 bases at V and 0 bases at J, with 17 bases between the two ends. CDR1 is DFQATT, CDR2 SNEGSKA, per germline (reference sequence). The CDR3 length is 15 residues.

This clonotype was obtained from a human donor with Susac syndrome. The sequencing sample was made of CD4+ T cells from PBMCs. The V gene is TRBV20-1, the J gene TRBJ1-2, with a weak D call TRBD1 (5 bases). The CDR3 sequence is CSALPQGRANYGYTF. CDR3 DNA sequence: TGCAGTGCCCTCCCCCAGGGAAGGGCTAACTATGGCTACACCTTC.